The clone carrying this T cell receptor beta chain was recorded only once. Its antigen remains unknown. Trimming left V 1 base short and J 3 bases short, with 16 bases between. CDR1 is SGHAT and CDR2 is FQNNGV in the germline V gene. This CDR3 spans 16 amino acids. A J-beta primer mix and a sample-barcoded 5' primer were used in a second PCR of roughly 6 to 11 cycles. Every single cDNA molecule received a tag from a template-switch adaptor with 12 random nucleotides. TCRdb used MiXCR to reprocess the 5' RACE reads, holding one entry per CDR3 protein. Of hundreds of thousands of distinct CDR3 sequences listed, 45% to 50% are singletons. This sample is drawn from a study of blood T cells in healthy people across ages. Across the study: T cells yielded about one barcoded beta molecule per two cells through template switching.

Findings and limits, study-wide: The study lacked donor CMV status, which possibly confounded expanded clonotype changes. Significant beta diversity loss was already apparent by age around 36, declining roughly linearly.

This TCR came from a woman aged 55-70 years in good health. The chain recombines TRBV11-2 with TRBJ2-7; TRBD2 is a possible D gene (5 bases). Sequencing was done on a sample of blood. The CDR3, as DNA: TGTGCCAGCAGCTTAGCCGAGGGTAGGTCCTTCTACGAGCAGTACTTC. Amino acid sequence: CASSLAEGRSFYEQYF.